This T cell receptor (beta chain) was identified during a study of glioma-infiltrating T cells after dendritic cell vaccination. Study conclusions and caveats: Complete blood and tumor specimen sets were limited to few patients.

This clone showed up just once. What it binds is unknown. Profiling relied on immunoSEQ multiplex PCR, and the TCRdb table lists in-frame clones only, not all of them. The data hold fewer than 110,000 clones, with about four fifths observed a single time. With 7 bases removed from V and 3 bases from J, the gap between germline ends came to 12 bases. Germline lookup yields CDR1 SGHNT and CDR2 YENEEA. This CDR3 region has 14 residues. The sample here was blood, taken before dendritic cell vaccination. The rearrangement uses TRBV11-3 and TRBJ2-2; no clear D. The sequence was collected from a human donor with glioblastoma. The CDR3 DNA reads as TGTGCCAGCACAAGTGGCAGGTACACCGGGGAGCTGTTTTTT. Amino acids: CASTSGRYTGELFF.